The rows below give T cell receptor beta chains drawn from one sample of a study of shared clonotypes between healthy human individuals. Measured with immunoSEQ multiplex PCR; TCRdb has only the in-frame clones, and not every one. The sample contains about 2.1 million clones, about 93% of which appear only once. The sequenced material came from naive CD8+ T cells from PBMCs. The receptors derive from a young man in good health. Some clones in this sample may be carry-over from other donors' samples. Both conserved end residues are part of each CDR3. Each record gives: D gene, clone size, V gene, J gene, CDR3 protein, CDR3 DNA. A D gene is named only where the DNA matches it firmly. Clone size is given for some rows only: seen once, a few or many times, or a class if the clone is expanded.

d_gene: TRBD2
abundance: .
v_gene: TRBV28
j_gene: TRBJ2-2
CDR3aa: CASSSGLAGVRTGELFF
CDR3nt: TGTGCCAGCAGTTCGGGACTAGCGGGGGTTCGGACCGGGGAGCTGTTTTTT

d_gene: .
abundance: .
v_gene: TRBV6-6
j_gene: TRBJ2-1
CDR3aa: CASSLGLSSYNEQFF
CDR3nt: TGTGCCAGCAGTCTCGGACTGAGCTCCTACAATGAGCAGTTCTTC

d_gene: .
abundance: .
v_gene: TRBV5-1
j_gene: TRBJ1-2
CDR3aa: CASSETPGTAGGYTF
CDR3nt: TGCGCCAGCAGCGAAACCCCCGGGACGGCGGGGGGCTACACCTTC

d_gene: .
abundance: .
v_gene: TRBV28
j_gene: TRBJ1-5
CDR3aa: CASSRLGETRSNQPQHF
CDR3nt: TGTGCCAGCAGCCGATTGGGTGAAACTCGTAGCAATCAGCCCCAGCATTTT

d_gene: .
abundance: .
v_gene: TRBV7-2
j_gene: TRBJ1-1
CDR3aa: CASSPLTRDTEAFF
CDR3nt: TGTGCCAGCAGCCCCCTCACGAGGGACACTGAAGCTTTCTTT

d_gene: TRBD1
abundance: .
v_gene: TRBV27
j_gene: TRBJ1-6
CDR3aa: CASTRGTGVNSPLHF
CDR3nt: TGTGCCAGCACCCGAGGGACAGGGGTGAATTCACCCCTCCACTTT

d_gene: TRBD1
abundance: .
v_gene: TRBV19
j_gene: TRBJ1-4
CDR3aa: CASNSGWGQLNEKLFF
CDR3nt: TGTGCCAGTAATTCTGGCTGGGGACAGCTTAATGAAAAACTGTTTTTT

d_gene: .
abundance: .
v_gene: TRBV7-8
j_gene: TRBJ2-7
CDR3aa: CASSLLAGHSYEQYF
CDR3nt: TGTGCCAGCAGCCTCCTTGCGGGACATTCCTACGAGCAGTACTTC

d_gene: .
abundance: .
v_gene: TRBV7-8
j_gene: TRBJ2-1
CDR3aa: CAGAENSYNEQFF
CDR3nt: TGTGCCGGTGCGGAGAATTCCTACAATGAGCAGTTCTTC

d_gene: TRBD2
abundance: .
v_gene: TRBV28
j_gene: TRBJ2-3
CDR3aa: CASSSGLAGTDTQYF
CDR3nt: TGTGCCAGCAGTTCGGGACTAGCGGGAACAGATACGCAGTATTTT

d_gene: .
abundance: .
v_gene: TRBV7-9
j_gene: TRBJ1-2
CDR3aa: CASSVPGALGYGYTF
CDR3nt: TGTGCCAGCAGCGTCCCCGGGGCCCTCGGGTATGGCTACACCTTC

d_gene: TRBD2
abundance: .
v_gene: TRBV28
j_gene: TRBJ2-1
CDR3aa: CASSFPGLAGGWDNEQFF
CDR3nt: TGTGCCAGCAGTTTCCCGGGACTAGCGGGAGGTTGGGACAATGAGCAGTTCTTC

d_gene: .
abundance: .
v_gene: TRBV19
j_gene: TRBJ1-1
CDR3aa: CASTPQRDGDTEAFF
CDR3nt: TGTGCCAGTACCCCCCAAAGGGACGGGGACACTGAAGCTTTCTTT

d_gene: .
abundance: .
v_gene: TRBV27
j_gene: TRBJ2-3
CDR3aa: CASSFQGFASTDTQYF
CDR3nt: TGTGCCAGCAGTTTCCAGGGGTTCGCAAGCACAGATACGCAGTATTTT

d_gene: .
abundance: .
v_gene: TRBV10-3
j_gene: TRBJ1-2
CDR3aa: CATTGTSDGYTF
CDR3nt: TGTGCCACTACCGGGACATCCGATGGCTACACCTTC

d_gene: TRBD2
abundance: .
v_gene: TRBV9
j_gene: TRBJ2-5
CDR3aa: CASSVDLGLVSPQYF
CDR3nt: TGTGCCAGCAGCGTAGATCTGGGACTAGTTTCGCCCCAGTACTTC

d_gene: .
abundance: few
v_gene: TRBV2
j_gene: TRBJ1-5
CDR3aa: CASSPTDNSNQPQHF
CDR3nt: TGTGCCAGCAGTCCCACAGACAATAGCAATCAGCCCCAGCATTTT

d_gene: TRBD2
abundance: .
v_gene: TRBV7-2
j_gene: TRBJ2-7
CDR3aa: CASSKRLAESYEQYF
CDR3nt: TGTGCCAGCAGCAAAAGACTAGCGGAGTCCTACGAGCAGTACTTC

d_gene: TRBD2
abundance: .
v_gene: TRBV29-1
j_gene: TRBJ2-1
CDR3aa: CSGGTSGYNEQFF
CDR3nt: TGCAGCGGGGGGACTAGCGGCTACAATGAGCAGTTCTTC

d_gene: TRBD2
abundance: .
v_gene: TRBV30
j_gene: TRBJ2-1
CDR3aa: CAWSSILAGREGEQFF
CDR3nt: TGTGCCTGGAGTTCAATACTAGCGGGGAGGGAGGGTGAGCAGTTCTTC

d_gene: .
abundance: .
v_gene: TRBV29-1
j_gene: TRBJ1-2
CDR3aa: CSVEGPENYGYTF
CDR3nt: TGCAGCGTTGAAGGCCCGGAAAACTATGGCTACACCTTC

d_gene: .
abundance: .
v_gene: TRBV9
j_gene: TRBJ2-3
CDR3aa: CASSVYGSDDTQYF
CDR3nt: TGTGCCAGCAGCGTATACGGGAGTGACGATACGCAGTATTTT

d_gene: .
abundance: once
v_gene: TRBV27
j_gene: TRBJ2-7
CDR3aa: CASSPSVRRFSYEQYF
CDR3nt: TGTGCCAGCAGCCCCTCAGTTCGGCGGTTCTCCTACGAGCAGTACTTC

d_gene: .
abundance: .
v_gene: TRBV7-2
j_gene: TRBJ2-7
CDR3aa: CASSSLPREQYF
CDR3nt: TGTGCCAGCAGCTCCTTACCGCGAGAGCAGTACTTC

d_gene: .
abundance: once
v_gene: TRBV6-6
j_gene: TRBJ1-5
CDR3aa: CASSYNSNQPQHF
CDR3nt: TGTGCCAGCAGTTACAATAGCAATCAGCCCCAGCATTTT

d_gene: .
abundance: .
v_gene: TRBV5-8
j_gene: TRBJ2-7
CDR3aa: CASSPPGYEQYF
CDR3nt: TGTGCCAGCAGCCCGCCGGGCTACGAGCAGTACTTC

d_gene: .
abundance: .
v_gene: TRBV19
j_gene: TRBJ1-5
CDR3aa: CASSIDRQHHQPQHF
CDR3nt: TGTGCCAGTAGTATCGACAGGCAGCACCATCAGCCCCAGCATTTT

d_gene: TRBD2
abundance: once
v_gene: TRBV27
j_gene: TRBJ2-1
CDR3aa: CASSLWLAGGHEQFF
CDR3nt: TGTGCCAGCAGTTTATGGCTAGCGGGAGGGCATGAGCAGTTCTTC

d_gene: .
abundance: once
v_gene: TRBV15
j_gene: TRBJ2-2
CDR3aa: CATGSPRPGELFF
CDR3nt: TGTGCCACCGGGTCCCCACGGCCCGGGGAGCTGTTTTTT

d_gene: .
abundance: .
v_gene: TRBV28
j_gene: TRBJ1-2
CDR3aa: CASSSEGGGYTF
CDR3nt: TGTGCCAGCAGTTCTGAAGGTGGTGGCTACACCTTC

d_gene: .
abundance: .
v_gene: TRBV4-2
j_gene: TRBJ1-1
CDR3aa: CASSQEQGNMNTEAFF
CDR3nt: TGTGCCAGCAGCCAAGAGCAGGGAAACATGAACACTGAAGCTTTCTTT

d_gene: TRBD2
abundance: .
v_gene: TRBV7-2
j_gene: TRBJ2-1
CDR3aa: CASSLTSGRINEQFF
CDR3nt: TGTGCCAGCAGTCTGACTAGCGGGAGGATCAATGAGCAGTTCTTC

d_gene: .
abundance: .
v_gene: TRBV30
j_gene: TRBJ2-1
CDR3aa: CAWSASLYNEQFF
CDR3nt: TGTGCCTGGAGTGCCTCATTATACAATGAGCAGTTCTTC

d_gene: TRBD1
abundance: .
v_gene: TRBV4-1
j_gene: TRBJ2-3
CDR3aa: CASSQAAPGTASTDTQYF
CDR3nt: TGCGCCAGCAGCCAAGCCGCGCCTGGGACAGCTAGCACAGATACGCAGTATTTT

d_gene: .
abundance: .
v_gene: TRBV29-1
j_gene: TRBJ2-1
CDR3aa: CSVPRGGYNEQFF
CDR3nt: TGCAGCGTTCCCAGGGGAGGGTACAATGAGCAGTTCTTC

d_gene: .
abundance: .
v_gene: TRBV7-9
j_gene: TRBJ2-3
CDR3aa: CASSSYAKNTDTQYF
CDR3nt: TGTGCCAGCAGCTCCTACGCGAAGAACACAGATACGCAGTATTTT

d_gene: .
abundance: .
v_gene: TRBV9
j_gene: TRBJ2-5
CDR3aa: CASSVVGGPGETQYF
CDR3nt: TGTGCCAGCAGCGTAGTTGGGGGGCCAGGGGAGACCCAGTACTTC

d_gene: .
abundance: once
v_gene: TRBV19
j_gene: TRBJ2-2
CDR3aa: CASSTPGVWSTGELFF
CDR3nt: TGTGCCAGTAGTACGCCAGGGGTCTGGAGCACCGGGGAGCTGTTTTTT

d_gene: .
abundance: .
v_gene: TRBV15
j_gene: TRBJ2-7
CDR3aa: CATKYGGGSYEQYF
CDR3nt: TGTGCCACCAAATATGGCGGAGGCTCCTACGAGCAGTACTTC

d_gene: .
abundance: .
v_gene: TRBV4-3
j_gene: TRBJ1-5
CDR3aa: CASAGSYSNQPQHF
CDR3nt: TGCGCCAGCGCCGGGTCCTATAGCAATCAGCCCCAGCATTTT

d_gene: .
abundance: .
v_gene: TRBV4-1
j_gene: TRBJ1-4
CDR3aa: CASKEGPSATNEKLFF
CDR3nt: TGCGCCAGCAAAGAGGGTCCTAGTGCAACTAATGAAAAACTGTTTTTT

d_gene: TRBD1
abundance: .
v_gene: TRBV19
j_gene: TRBJ2-1
CDR3aa: CASTLQGAGNEQFF
CDR3nt: TGTGCCAGTACCCTACAGGGGGCGGGGAATGAGCAGTTCTTC

d_gene: .
abundance: .
v_gene: TRBV27
j_gene: TRBJ2-2
CDR3aa: CASSPGTHANTGELFF
CDR3nt: TGTGCCAGCAGCCCTGGGACTCACGCGAACACCGGGGAGCTGTTTTTT

d_gene: .
abundance: .
v_gene: TRBV7-9
j_gene: TRBJ2-3
CDR3aa: CASRPPAPDTQYF
CDR3nt: TGTGCCAGCAGACCGCCGGCACCAGATACGCAGTATTTT

d_gene: .
abundance: .
v_gene: TRBV7-6
j_gene: TRBJ1-5
CDR3aa: CASSLGATDNQPQHF
CDR3nt: TGTGCCAGCAGCTTAGGTGCGACAGACAATCAGCCCCAGCATTTT

d_gene: TRBD1
abundance: .
v_gene: TRBV7-6
j_gene: TRBJ1-5
CDR3aa: CASSLNRDRNQPQHF
CDR3nt: TGTGCCAGCAGCTTAAACCGGGACAGAAATCAGCCCCAGCATTTT

d_gene: TRBD1
abundance: .
v_gene: TRBV28
j_gene: TRBJ1-1
CDR3aa: CASSFSHRGPGEAFF
CDR3nt: TGTGCCAGCAGTTTTTCTCACAGGGGGCCAGGTGAAGCTTTCTTT

d_gene: .
abundance: .
v_gene: TRBV11-2
j_gene: TRBJ2-7
CDR3aa: CASSLIAGSYEQYF
CDR3nt: TGTGCCAGCAGCTTAATAGCCGGAAGCTACGAGCAGTACTTC

d_gene: TRBD1
abundance: .
v_gene: TRBV4-2
j_gene: TRBJ2-7
CDR3aa: CASSPDRDPYEQYF
CDR3nt: TGTGCCAGCAGCCCAGACAGGGACCCCTACGAGCAGTACTTC

d_gene: .
abundance: once
v_gene: TRBV7-2
j_gene: TRBJ2-3
CDR3aa: CASSLEQSTDTQYF
CDR3nt: TGTGCCAGCAGCTTAGAACAGTCCACAGATACGCAGTATTTT

d_gene: TRBD1
abundance: .
v_gene: TRBV19
j_gene: TRBJ2-7
CDR3aa: CASRGTGGLKEQYF
CDR3nt: TGTGCCAGTAGAGGGACAGGGGGCTTGAAAGAGCAGTACTTC

d_gene: .
abundance: .
v_gene: TRBV28
j_gene: TRBJ1-2
CDR3aa: CASSFKGDYGYTF
CDR3nt: TGTGCCAGCAGTTTTAAGGGGGACTATGGCTACACCTTC

d_gene: .
abundance: .
v_gene: TRBV5-4
j_gene: TRBJ1-2
CDR3aa: CASSRGGGYTF
CDR3nt: TGTGCCAGCAGCCGGGGGGGTGGCTACACCTTC

d_gene: .
abundance: .
v_gene: TRBV9
j_gene: TRBJ1-1
CDR3aa: CASSVVPASEAFF
CDR3nt: TGTGCCAGCAGCGTAGTTCCGGCTTCTGAAGCTTTCTTT